These 21 T cell receptor beta chains share one sample of origin, sequenced in a study of blood T cell repertoires in COVID-19. Only in-frame clones appear in the TCRdb table, and some are missing; sequencing was by immunoSEQ multiplex PCR. Found here are 70,000 to 90,000 clones, about 82% of them singletons; the top ten hold about 8.5%. Sequenced material: peripheral blood. The receptors originated from a man aged 50 to 60 with active COVID-19.

V is TRBV7-2 and J is TRBJ2-3, with 8 bases lining up with TRBD2. CDR1 and CDR2 from the germline V gene are SGHTA and FQGNSA. The CDR3 contains 17 residues. Trimming at V came to 5 bases and at J to 0 bases, leaving 10 bases not matched to a gene. The CDR3 sequence is CASSPKTSASSTDTQYF. DNA for the CDR3: TGTGCCAGCAGCCCGAAGACTAGCGCCTCTAGCACAGATACGCAGTATTTT. Looking up the rest from reference TRBV7-2 and TRBJ2-3 gives the full variable domain: GAGVSQSPSNKVTEKGKDVELRCDPISGHTALYWYRQSLGQGLEFLIYFQGNSAPDKSGLPSDRFSAERTGGSVSTLTIQRTQQEDSAVYLCASSPKTSASSTDTQYFGPGTRLTVL.

The V call is TRBV7-2, the J call TRBJ2-1; 9 bases align to TRBD2. Germline CDR1 reads SGHTA; CDR2 reads FQGNSA. J lost 12 bases, V lost 9 bases, and 15 bases had no gene match. The CDR3 runs to 14 residues. The CDR3 DNA follows: TGTGCCAGTATATCTAGCGGGACCCCAACAGGGCAGTTCTTC. It is translated as CASISSGTPTGQFF.

The V and J genes are TRBV20-1 and TRBJ1-3; the D is unclear. This CDR3 has 15 residues. Between the trimmed V and J ends, which lost 3 bases and 0 bases, there was a span of 12 bases. Germline CDR1 DFQATT, CDR2 SNEGSKA (reference sequence). The CDR3 bases are TGCAGTGCTAGTCGAGGCATGGACTCTGGAAACACCATATATTTT. This codes for CSASRGMDSGNTIYF.

The chain recombines TRBV28 with TRBJ1-2, with 8 positions matching TRBD1. CDR3 length: 15 residues. V dropped 6 bases and J dropped 8; count of bases not matched to a gene: 14. Germline CDR1 reads MDHEN; CDR2 reads SYDVKM. The CDR3 is CASSSISDRVKGYTF. The CDR3 nucleotides are TGTGCCAGCAGCTCCATCTCGGACAGGGTGAAGGGCTACACCTTC.

The chain couples TRBV10-3 to TRBJ2-3, with 10 bases matching TRBD2. Losses at the gene ends were 5 bases for V and 3 bases for J; bases not matched to a gene: 5. The germline gives CDR1 ENHRY, CDR2 SYGVKD. The CDR3 length is 15 residues. CDR3 region: CAISKLAGLTDTQYF. CDR3 in DNA: TGTGCCATCAGTAAACTAGCGGGACTAACAGATACGCAGTATTTT.

V gene TRBV29-1 combines with J gene TRBJ1-1; unclear D gene. CDR3 length equals 14 residues. Germline lookup yields CDR1 SQVTM and CDR2 ANQGSEA. V was cut by 4 bases and J by 3 bases, with 15 bases left in between. In nucleotides, the CDR3 is TGCAGCGTTGGAAAGGCCTGGGAGGACACTGAAGCTTTCTTT. Translating gives CSVGKAWEDTEAFF.

V is TRBV2 and J is TRBJ1-6; D is unclear. With 3 bases removed from V and 0 bases from J, the gap between germline ends came to 6 bases. The CDR3 sequence is 15 residues long. Germline V lookup: CDR1 SNHLY, CDR2 FYNNEI. CDR3 amino acids: CASSDTLSYNSPLHF. The CDR3 nucleotides are TGTGCCAGCAGTGACACTCTCTCCTATAATTCACCCCTCCACTTT.

The chain has TRBV20-1 and TRBJ1-1; possible D gene TRBD1, 5 bases. V gave up 7 bases and J gave up 8 bases, with 14 bases separating them. Germline V CDR1 and CDR2: DFQATT, SNEGSKA (reference sequence). The CDR3 totals 11 residues. The CDR3 protein is CSVARASEAFF. Written as DNA, the CDR3 is TGCAGTGTCGCCAGGGCCTCAGAAGCTTTCTTT.

This chain's CDR3 is CAMTAGDTDTQYF. The DNA for the CDR3 is TGTGCCATGACCGCGGGGGACACAGATACGCAGTATTTT. The chain joins TRBV7-9 to TRBJ2-3; 7 nucleotides match TRBD2. In germline, CDR1 is SEHNR, CDR2 FQNEAQ (reference sequence). The CDR3 consists of 13 residues. Losses at the gene ends were 10 bases for V and 2 bases for J; bases not matched to a gene: 6.

This clone was observed once. This chain uses TRBV5-6 with TRBJ1-2, with D hard to call. Germline V CDR1 and CDR2: SGHDT, YYEEEE. Trimming removed 2 bases at V and 1 base at J, with 12 bases between. The length of the CDR3 is 15 residues. The CDR3 sequence is CASSLFGGNNYGYTF. As DNA, the CDR3 is TGTGCCAGCAGCTTATTTGGCGGAAATAACTATGGCTACACCTTC.

Concerning this clone itself: The junction departs from the called germline gene at one end, perhaps through a read error. This chain joins TRBV30 and TRBJ2-1; 12 positions agree with TRBD2. In germline, CDR1 is GTSNPN, CDR2 SVGIG (reference sequence). The CDR3 consists of 15 residues. This chain's CDR3 is CAWTKGTSGRPFIVF. The CDR3 nucleotides are TGTGCCTGGACCAAAGGGACTAGCGGGCGTCCGTTCATAGTCTTC.

V usage is TRBV24-1 and J usage is TRBJ2-7, with D perhaps matching TRBD1 (6 bases). Germline V gene sequence: CDR1 KGHDR, CDR2 SFDVKD. Trimming left V 6 bases short and J 6 bases short, with 14 bases between. The CDR3 sequence is 13 residues long. The DNA for the CDR3 is TGTGCCACCAGTCCTAACAGGGATCGCGAGCAGTACTTC. Amino acid sequence: CATSPNRDREQYF.

The genes are TRBV5-1 and TRBJ2-3, with D possibly TRBD1 on 5 matching bases. CDR1 is SGHRS and CDR2 is YFSETQ in the germline V gene. The CDR3 contains 14 residues. Trimming took off 4 bases at V and 4 bases at J, with 13 bases between the two ends. CDR3 bases: TGCGCCAGCAGCCCCGCCCAGGGCGCAGATACGCAGTATTTT. Translation: CASSPAQGADTQYF.

The chain links TRBV6-5 to TRBJ2-7; D unclear. Trimming left V 0 bases short and J 5 bases short, with 11 bases between. This CDR3 is 14 amino acids long. Germline CDR1 MNHEY, CDR2 SVGAGI. The CDR3 nucleotides read TGTGCCAGCAGTTACTCGGGCAGGAAGAACGAGCAGTACTTC. Protein: CASSYSGRKNEQYF.

The chain carries TRBV2 and TRBJ2-3; 8 bases align to TRBD1. The V gene end was trimmed by 8 bases and the J gene end by 6 bases; junction bases not matched to a gene: 13. Germline lookup yields CDR1 SNHLY and CDR2 FYNNEI. CDR3 length equals 15 residues. The CDR3 sequence: CASRTTDRAGDTQYF. The CDR3 DNA reads as TGTGCCAGCCGAACTACGGACAGGGCGGGGGATACGCAGTATTTT. The full variable domain, rest sourced from reference TRBV2 and TRBJ2-3, is EPEVTQTPSHQVTQMGQEVILRCVPISNHLYFYWYRQILGQKVEFLVSFYNNEISEKSEIFDDQFSVERPDGSNFTLKIRSTKLEDSAMYFCASRTTDRAGDTQYFGPGTRLTVL.

The chain is built from TRBV5-4 and TRBJ2-7; 9 bases map to TRBD1. The V and J ends lost 5 bases and 0 bases, in that order; junction bases with no gene match: 6. From germline, CDR1 is SGHNT and CDR2 YYREEE (reference sequence). The CDR3 runs to 15 residues. CDR3 coding DNA: TGTGCCAGCAGACAGGGACAGGGTGGCTCCTACGAGCAGTACTTC. Protein sequence: CASRQGQGGSYEQYF.

The chain has TRBV7-9 and TRBJ1-5, with D tentatively TRBD1 (6 bases). Trimming pared 4 bases from V and 4 bases from J, leaving 11 bases between. This CDR3 has 14 residues. CDR1 SEHNR and CDR2 FQNEAQ come from the germline V gene (reference sequence). The CDR3 bases are TGTGCCAGCAGCTGGGGAGACAGGAATCAGCCCCAGCATTTT. Translated, it gives CASSWGDRNQPQHF.

This clone has a handful of counts. The rearrangement joins TRBV18 to TRBJ1-1, with D tentatively TRBD1 (6 bases). Germline lookup yields CDR1 KGHSH and CDR2 LQKENI. Between the trimmed V and J ends, which lost 6 bases and 11 bases, there was a span of 28 bases. This CDR3 is built from 16 residues. The CDR3 nucleotides are TGTGCCAGCTCCTCTCGACAATCCCGGGACACCCGTTTGGCTTTCTTT. Translating gives CASSSRQSRDTRLAFF. Based on the CDR3 plus reference TRBV18 and TRBJ1-1, the full variable domain is NAGVMQNPRHLVRRRGQEARLRCSPMKGHSHVYWYRQLPEEGLKFMVYLQKENIIDESGMPKERFSAEFPKEGPSILRIQQVVRGDSAAYFCASSSRQSRDTRLAFFGQGTRLTVV.

This chain connects TRBV7-7 to TRBJ2-2; 10 positions match TRBD1. Per the germline V gene, CDR1 is SSHAT and CDR2 is FNYEAQ (reference sequence). V shed 3 bases, J shed 5 bases, and the junction held 6 bases outside the gene matches. CDR3 size: 16 residues. Here the CDR3 reads CASSLTGGVATGELFF. CDR3 in DNA: TGTGCCAGCAGCTTGACAGGGGGCGTCGCAACCGGGGAGCTGTTTTTT.

The CDR3 sequence: CASSAGQGPQETQYF. The CDR3 DNA is TGTGCCAGCAGTGCCGGACAGGGTCCCCAAGAGACCCAGTACTTC. The chain couples TRBV6-2 or TRBV6-3 to TRBJ2-5, with 8 bases identical to TRBD1. Germline lookup yields CDR1 MNHEY and CDR2 SVGEGT. The CDR3 is 15 amino acids. The J segment lost 1 base and the V segment lost 5 bases, leaving 6 bases of the junction unmatched.

This rearrangement joins TRBV9 to TRBJ2-7; TRBD1 matches 8 bases. The CDR3 has 14 residues. Losses at the gene ends were 4 bases for V and 3 bases for J; bases not matched to a gene: 6. Looked up from germline, CDR1 is SGDLS and CDR2 is YYNGEE. CDR3 coding DNA: TGTGCCAGCAGCCCCAGGACAGGGAACTACGAGCAGTACTTC. Encoded protein: CASSPRTGNYEQYF.